This passage covers 17 T cell receptor beta chains from one sample sequenced in a study of CD8 T cells in Susac syndrome. A quantity of about 0.5 to 1 ug RNA underwent reverse transcription using random hexamers. TCRdb re-derived calls from the immunoSEQ multiplex PCR reads in MiXCR, one entry per CDR3 protein. The table has approximately 200,000 distinct CDR3 sequences, more than 90% seen once; the top ten hold approximately 0.088%. The source material was CD4+ T cells from PBMCs. The source of these receptors is a human donor with multiple sclerosis.

This sequence joins TRBV18 and TRBJ1-2; unclear D gene. V was cut by 3 bases and J by 6 bases, with 11 bases left in between. Germline lookup yields CDR1 KGHSH and CDR2 LQKENI. The CDR3 spans 13 residues. CDR3 residues: CASSPRQEDGYTF. The CDR3 DNA sequence: TGTGCCAGCTCACCCCGGCAGGAAGATGGCTACACCTTC.

J is TRBJ2-2 and V is TRBV14; the D call may be TRBD1 or TRBD2 (5 bases each). Trimming removed 3 bases from V and 2 bases from J, with 13 bases in between. The CDR3 spans 16 residues. Looked up from germline, CDR1 is SGHDN and CDR2 is FVKESK. The CDR3 DNA follows: TGTGCCAGCAGCCACTGGGGGAGCCGAAACACCGGGGAGCTGTTTTTT. It codes for CASSHWGSRNTGELFF.

The rearrangement uses TRBV9 and TRBJ1-6, with unresolved D. Germline V lookup: CDR1 SGDLS, CDR2 YYNGEE. The CDR3 has 14 residues. V was trimmed by 0 bases and J by 0 bases, leaving 1 base between them. CDR3 sequence: CASSVDSYNSPLHF. CDR3 in DNA: TGTGCCAGCAGCGTAGACTCCTATAATTCACCCCTCCACTTT.

The rearrangement joins TRBV6-6 to TRBJ1-6; TRBD1 matches 7 bases. The V and J ends lost 5 bases and 6 bases, in that order; junction bases with no gene match: 7. Germline V gives CDR1 MNHNY, CDR2 SVGAGI (reference sequence). This CDR3 region has 15 residues. The CDR3 DNA sequence: TGTGCCAGCAGTGCCCGACAGGGTCGTAATTCACCCCTCCACTTT. Its protein is CASSARQGRNSPLHF.

The J gene is TRBJ2-7, the V gene TRBV5-4; TRBD2 aligns across 9 bases. V was clipped by 0 bases and J by 7 bases; unmatched bases: 17. Germline lookup yields CDR1 SGHNT and CDR2 YYREEE (reference sequence). This CDR3 has 18 residues. CDR3 protein: CASSLAQGWLAGPGEQYF. Written as DNA, the CDR3 is TGTGCCAGCAGCTTGGCACAGGGTTGGCTAGCGGGGCCGGGGGAGCAGTACTTC.

The chain recombines TRBV6-2 or TRBV6-3 with TRBJ2-7; possible D gene TRBD2, 5 bases. This CDR3 spans 15 amino acids. Trimming removed 6 bases at V and 0 bases at J, with 15 bases between. Per the germline V gene, CDR1 is MNHEY and CDR2 is SVGEGT. The CDR3 sequence is CASRTGIYNSYEQYF. Written as DNA, the CDR3 is TGTGCCAGCAGGACCGGGATTTACAACTCCTACGAGCAGTACTTC.

In this sample, this clonotype turned up a few times. The chain links TRBV29-1 to TRBJ1-2, with unresolved D. V lost 3 bases to trimming and J lost 2 bases, with 4 bases between them. This CDR3 region has 11 residues. Germline CDR1 SQVTM, CDR2 ANQGSEA. This CDR3 is CSVEENYGYTF. Here the CDR3 DNA reads TGCAGCGTTGAGGAAAACTATGGCTACACCTTC. Variable domain in full (rest from reference TRBV29-1 and TRBJ1-2): SAVISQKPSRDICQRGTSLTIQCQVDSQVTMMFWYRQQPGQSLTLIATANQGSEATYESGFVIDKFPISRPNLTFSTLTVSNMSPEDSSIYLCSVEENYGYTFGSGTRLTVV.

The chain combines TRBV6-2 or TRBV6-3 with TRBJ2-1; D not resolved. This CDR3 contains 15 residues. The germline gives CDR1 MNHEY, CDR2 SVGEGT. Trimming removed 7 bases from V and 7 bases from J, with 20 bases in between. CDR3 nucleotides: TGTGCCAGCAACCGGGCTAGTCTGCTAACGAATGAGCAGTTCTTC. Translated: CASNRASLLTNEQFF.

The chain carries TRBV28 and TRBJ1-2; no clear D. CDR1 and CDR2 from the germline V gene are MDHEN and SYDVKM. Trimming took 4 bases from V and 5 from J, leaving 5 bases between them. The CDR3 spans 11 residues. The CDR3 DNA is TGTGCCAGCAGTTGGTTGTATGGCTACACCTTC. Translated: CASSWLYGYTF.

This clonotype was seen just once. This chain joins TRBV30 and TRBJ2-7; 9 positions match TRBD1. The CDR3 extends over 15 amino acids. Losses at the gene ends were 2 bases for V and 6 bases for J; bases not matched to a gene: 11. Looked up from germline, CDR1 is GTSNPN and CDR2 is SVGIG (reference sequence). In DNA, the CDR3 is TGTGCCTGGAGTCCCCGGGACAGGGTCTTTCCCGAGCAGTACTTC. Its translation: CAWSPRDRVFPEQYF. Supplemented by reference TRBV30 and TRBJ2-7, the full variable domain reads SQTIHQWPATLVQPVGSPLSLECTVEGTSNPNLYWYRQAAGRGLQLLFYSVGIGQISSEVPQNLSASRPQDRQFILSSKKLLLSDSGFYLCAWSPRDRVFPEQYFGPGTRLTVT.

The rearrangement uses TRBV12-3 or TRBV12-4 and TRBJ2-5; TRBD1 agrees at 8 bases. V was clipped by 4 bases and J by 7 bases; unmatched bases: 2. This CDR3 contains 12 residues. The CDR3 DNA is TGTGCCAGCAGTTCCGGGACAGGGACCCAGTACTTC. This encodes CASSSGTGTQYF.

The V call is TRBV29-1, the J call TRBJ1-1; D is uncertain. Germline loops: CDR1 SQVTM, CDR2 ANQGSEA. The V end lost 4 bases, the J end lost 0 bases, and 6 bases lay between the germline ends. The CDR3 has 12 amino acids. The CDR3 loop is CSVVSMNTEAFF. CDR3 DNA: TGCAGCGTTGTGTCGATGAACACTGAAGCTTTCTTT.

The V call is TRBV18, the J call TRBJ2-3; no reliable D call. The CDR3 length is 13 residues. Per the germline V gene, CDR1 is KGHSH and CDR2 is LQKENI. V shed 2 bases and J shed 6 bases, with 9 bases lying between them. The CDR3 nucleotides are TGTGCCAGCTCACCATTCGTCCCCGATACGCAGTATTTT. It translates to CASSPFVPDTQYF.

This chain joins TRBV29-1 and TRBJ2-5; no firm D call. The CDR3 covers 14 residues. The V end lost 4 bases, the J end lost 0 bases, and 12 bases lay between the germline ends. Per germline, CDR1 SQVTM and CDR2 ANQGSEA. The CDR3: CSVGKGPYQETQYF. CDR3 in DNA: TGCAGCGTTGGGAAAGGTCCGTACCAAGAGACCCAGTACTTC. Looking up the rest from reference TRBV29-1 and TRBJ2-5 gives the full variable domain: SAVISQKPSRDICQRGTSLTIQCQVDSQVTMMFWYRQQPGQSLTLIATANQGSEATYESGFVIDKFPISRPNLTFSTLTVSNMSPEDSSIYLCSVGKGPYQETQYFGPGTRLLVL.

V is TRBV12-3 or TRBV12-4 and J is TRBJ2-7; the D gene is possibly TRBD1 (6 bases). Deletions cut 8 bases from V and 2 bases from J, with 19 bases between. This CDR3 contains 15 residues. The CDR3 DNA follows: TGTGCCAGCGCACACAGGGCGGCCTTCCCCTACGAGCAGTACTTC. The encoded protein is CASAHRAAFPYEQYF.

The chain carries TRBV2 and TRBJ1-4; D unclear. V was cut by 4 bases and J by 4 bases, with 7 bases left in between. Germline CDR1 and CDR2: SNHLY and FYNNEI. The CDR3 has 13 residues. CDR3 residues: CASSGEINEKLFF. The CDR3, as DNA: TGTGCCAGCAGTGGGGAGATTAATGAAAAACTGTTTTTT.

CDR3 protein: CASSLVFSRDSPLHF. CDR3 DNA sequence: TGTGCCAGCAGCTTAGTTTTTTCTAGGGATTCACCCCTCCACTTT. The chain is built from TRBV7-6 and TRBJ1-6; D unclear. The CDR3 totals 15 residues. Per the germline V gene, CDR1 is SGHVS and CDR2 is FNYEAQ. V was cut by 1 base and J by 8 bases, with 12 bases left in between.